The T cell receptor beta chain described here comes from a study of post-analysis software for immune sequencing data. Notes on the study in general: Samples sharing a preparation batch grouped tightly together when assessed by F measure. Four or five TRBV segments were significantly more frequent in patients than in controls. TRBV5-6, TRBV5-1 and TRBV20-1 were among these segments.

A few counts support this clonotype. What it binds is unknown. The CDR3 is 11 amino acids. CDR1 and CDR2 from the germline V gene are SQVTM and ANQGSEA. The V gene lost 4 bases and the J gene lost 8 bases, with 9 bases spanning the gap. Unique-molecular-identifier-tagged TCR beta cDNA libraries were used. TCRdb fed the PCR reads into MiXCR, producing one record per CDR3 protein. The sample consists of hundreds of thousands of distinct CDR3 sequences, approximately 57% of them appearing once. The TCR comes from a girl between 5 and 17 years old with multiple sclerosis. What was sequenced was blood. The chain is built from TRBV29-1 and TRBJ2-4; D is undetermined. DNA of the CDR3: TGCAGCGTTGGTATCTTGGACATTCAGTACTTC. Its translation is CSVGILDIQYF.